The 29 T cell receptor beta chains reported below all come from one sample, sequenced in a study of CD8+CD57+ T cells in acquired aplastic anemia. The template used for profiling TCR beta VDJ and CDR3 was genomic DNA. Via MiXCR, TCRdb re-called the reads, giving one row per CDR3 protein. The data show about 270,000 distinct CDR3 sequences, roughly three fifths seen once. The sample taken for sequencing was sorted CD4+, CD8+, or CD8+CD57+ T cells (not recorded which) from PBMCs. These receptors were obtained from a human donor with severe aplastic anemia or a healthy control (not recorded which).

A single count supports this clonotype. The CDR3 is CSAWDRGSTQETQYF. The CDR3 bases are TGCAGTGCTTGGGACAGGGGGAGTACCCAAGAGACCCAGTACTTC. This chain links TRBV29-1 with TRBJ2-5; 11 bases line up with TRBD1. The germline CDR1 and CDR2 sequences are SQVTM and ANQGSEA. This CDR3 comprises 15 residues.

This clonotype was observed at least ten times. This chain links TRBV10-3 with TRBJ1-1; 7 positions match TRBD1. The CDR3 is 13 amino acids. Germline CDR1 is ENHRY and CDR2 is SYGVKD. The junction had 7 bases not matched to a gene; V was cut back by 6 bases and J by 6 bases. The CDR3 loop reads CAIRGDRVSEAFF. CDR3 bases: TGTGCCATCAGGGGGGACAGAGTTTCTGAAGCTTTCTTT.

This clonotype occurred a few times. The rearrangement uses TRBV15 and TRBJ2-7; possibly TRBD2 for D (6 bases). Germline V gene data show CDR1 as LNHNV and CDR2 as YYDKDF (reference sequence). V was pared by 0 bases and J by 2 bases, with 14 bases between. The CDR3 runs to 16 residues. This CDR3 is CATSRDSGVTTYEQYF. CDR3 nucleotides: TGTGCCACCAGCAGAGATAGCGGCGTAACCACCTACGAGCAGTACTTC.

The CDR3 loop is CASSPTSGNTIYF. The CDR3 DNA follows: TGTGCCAGCAGCCCCACCTCTGGAAACACCATATATTTT. The rearrangement joins TRBV7-9 to TRBJ1-3; D is unresolved. The CDR3 spans 13 residues. Trimming pared 5 bases from V and 0 bases from J, leaving 5 bases between. From germline, CDR1 is SEHNR and CDR2 FQNEAQ (reference sequence).

This clonotype was counted at least ten times. This chain connects TRBV5-1 to TRBJ1-1, with D unclear. Germline loops: CDR1 SGHRS, CDR2 YFSETQ. Trimming took off 0 bases at V and 0 bases at J, with 6 bases between the two ends. CDR3 size: 14 residues. CDR3 amino acids: CASSLEFLNTEAFF. Here the CDR3 DNA reads TGCGCCAGCAGCTTGGAATTTTTGAACACTGAAGCTTTCTTT.

The table lists this clonotype with many counts. The chain employs TRBV3-1 and TRBJ2-5, with D uncertain. The germline V gene has CDR1 LGHDT and CDR2 YNNKEL (reference sequence). The CDR3 consists of 13 residues. Trimming pared 1 base from V and 7 bases from J, leaving 10 bases between. In DNA, the CDR3 is TGTGCCAGCAGCCAAGGGAGATGGGGGACCCAGTACTTC. This encodes CASSQGRWGTQYF.

In this sample, this clonotype turned up many times. The chain has TRBV4-3 and TRBJ2-3, with TRBD2 as a possible D gene (5 bases). The CDR3 consists of 15 residues. Germline V CDR1 and CDR2: LGHNA, YSLEER. Trimming cost V 6 bases and J 1 base, with 14 bases left between them. The CDR3 sequence is CASSRSGEGTDTQYF. The CDR3 nucleotides are TGCGCCAGCAGTAGAAGCGGCGAGGGCACAGATACGCAGTATTTT.

The chain carries TRBV5-1 and TRBJ1-6; no clear D gene. Germline V gene data show CDR1 as SGHRS and CDR2 as YFSETQ. Trimming cost V 0 bases and J 8 bases, with 9 bases left between them. The CDR3 is 14 residues long. CDR3 DNA sequence: TGCGCCAGCAGCTTGGACAGTGCCCATTCACCCCTCCACTTT. Translation: CASSLDSAHSPLHF.

This clonotype has ten or more counts. The chain employs TRBV2 and TRBJ2-6, with unresolved D. The germline V and J ends were trimmed by 9 bases and 1 base, with 10 bases remaining between them. CDR1 SNHLY and CDR2 FYNNEI come from the germline V gene. The CDR3 spans 14 residues. CDR3 residues: CARGTASGANVLTF. The CDR3 coding sequence is TGTGCCAGGGGTACAGCTTCTGGGGCCAACGTCCTGACTTTC. The variable domain in full, with the rest retrieved from reference TRBV2 and TRBJ2-6, is EPEVTQTPSHQVTQMGQEVILRCVPISNHLYFYWYRQILGQKVEFLVSFYNNEISEKSEIFDDQFSVERPDGSNFTLKIRSTKLEDSAMYFCARGTASGANVLTFGAGSRLTVL.

This chain links TRBV20-1 with TRBJ2-5; TRBD2 aligns across 10 bases. Germline V gene data show CDR1 as DFQATT and CDR2 as SNEGSKA (reference sequence). This CDR3 spans 15 amino acids. V lost 0 bases to trimming and J lost 4 bases; unmatched junction nucleotides: 5. The CDR3, as DNA: TGCAGTGCTAGAGAGTCTAGCGGGAGAGGAGAGACCCAGTACTTC. Amino acids: CSARESSGRGETQYF.

This clonotype has a count of ten or more. The chain is built from TRBV6-4 and TRBJ1-6; D is perhaps TRBD1 (6 bases). V dropped 2 bases and J dropped 7 bases, with 9 bases sitting between them. Germline CDR1 MRHNA, CDR2 SNTAGT. CDR3 length: 14 amino acids. In nucleotides, the CDR3 is TGTGCCAGCAGTGACGGGGGCAACAATTCACCCCTCCACTTT. Protein product: CASSDGGNNSPLHF.

This clonotype was seen a handful of times. The chain carries TRBV15 and TRBJ1-1; perhaps TRBD1 as D (6 bases). V gave up 3 bases and J gave up 11 bases, with 13 bases separating them. Germline V gives CDR1 LNHNV, CDR2 YYDKDF (reference sequence). The CDR3 totals 12 residues. CDR3 loop: CATSRDRKEAFF. The CDR3 DNA reads TGTGCCACCAGCAGGGACAGAAAGGAGGCTTTCTTT. The variable domain in full, with the rest retrieved from reference TRBV15 and TRBJ1-1, is DAMVIQNPRYQVTQFGKPVTLSCSQTLNHNVMYWYQQKSSQAPKLLFHYYDKDFNNEADTPDNFQSRRPNTSFCFLDIRSPGLGDTAMYLCATSRDRKEAFFGQGTRLTVV.

This clonotype was seen at least ten times. This rearrangement joins TRBV9 to TRBJ2-7; D ambiguous. The CDR3 contains 14 residues. The germline gives CDR1 SGDLS, CDR2 YYNGEE. V lost 0 bases and J lost 4, with 11 bases in between. The CDR3 sequence is CASSVARASYEQYF. For the CDR3, the DNA is TGTGCCAGCAGCGTAGCTCGGGCCTCGTACGAGCAGTACTTC.

The CDR3 sequence is CASNLRDREQYF. The CDR3 coding sequence is TGTGCCAGCAACCTGCGGGACCGCGAGCAGTACTTC. The chain links TRBV7-3 to TRBJ2-7, with D possibly being TRBD2 (6 bases). V was pared by 7 bases and J by 6 bases, with 13 bases between. Germline V lookup: CDR1 SGHTA, CDR2 FQGTGA. The CDR3 is made up of 12 amino acids.

There are many counts of this clonotype. The V gene is TRBV27, the J gene TRBJ1-2; D remains unclear. The germline V gene has CDR1 MNHEY and CDR2 SMNVEV (reference sequence). The CDR3 runs 13 residues. With 8 bases removed from V and 5 bases from J, the gap between germline ends came to 15 bases. The CDR3 DNA reads as TGTGCCAGCGCCGGGCAGGCCTATTATGGCTACACCTTC. This encodes CASAGQAYYGYTF.

For this clonotype: One end of the junction is discordant with germline, which a read error may explain. The V and J genes are TRBV20-1 and TRBJ1-2; D perhaps matches TRBD1 (5 bases). There are 13 residues in the CDR3. The germline V gene has CDR1 DFQATT and CDR2 SNEGSKA (reference sequence). Written as DNA, the CDR3 is TGCAATGCTAGACCCAGGGCCAACTATGGCTACACCTTC. Its translation is CNARPRANYGYTF.

This chain connects TRBV11-2 to TRBJ1-1, with 8 nucleotides matching TRBD1. The CDR3 runs 15 residues. V gave up 10 bases and J gave up 4 bases; unmatched junction bases: 14. Germline V lookup: CDR1 SGHAT, CDR2 FQNNGV. CDR3 DNA sequence: TGTGCCACACAGGGGGGCGAGGGCCCGTTCACTGAAGCTTTCTTT. Its translation is CATQGGEGPFTEAFF.

V and J are TRBV27 and TRBJ2-3, with TRBD2 matching 14 bases. The length of the CDR3 is 16 residues. V was clipped by 4 bases and J by 4 bases; unmatched bases: 4. Germline CDR1 reads MNHEY; CDR2 reads SMNVEV (reference sequence). CDR3 DNA: TGTGCCAGCAGTTGGACTAGCGGGGGGTTTGCAGATACGCAGTATTTT. The encoded protein is CASSWTSGGFADTQYF.

The chain recombines TRBV29-1 with TRBJ2-7; 8 bases fit TRBD1. CDR3 length: 14 residues. CDR1 is SQVTM, CDR2 ANQGSEA, per germline. V was clipped by 1 base and J by 7 bases; unmatched bases: 9. The CDR3 region is CSVEVLQGAGEQYF. In nucleotides, the CDR3 is TGCAGCGTTGAAGTCTTGCAGGGGGCAGGTGAGCAGTACTTC.

The chain couples TRBV5-1 to TRBJ2-7, with D unclear. This CDR3 comprises 12 residues. Germline V gene sequence: CDR1 SGHRS, CDR2 YFSETQ. V dropped 4 bases and J dropped 6 bases, with 11 bases sitting between them. The CDR3 DNA follows: TGCGCCAGCAGCCTTCTTGGAGCCGAGCAGTACTTC. Protein sequence: CASSLLGAEQYF.

J is TRBJ1-2 and V is TRBV11-2; TRBD1 might be the D (5 bases). This CDR3 comprises 13 residues. Per the germline V gene, CDR1 is SGHAT and CDR2 is FQNNGV. Trimming pared 1 base from V and 8 bases from J, leaving 11 bases between. CDR3 residues: CASSLGAGLGYTF. The DNA for the CDR3 is TGTGCCAGCAGCTTAGGTGCGGGACTAGGCTACACCTTC.

The CDR3 sequence: CASSLVTGYTGELFF. DNA for the CDR3: TGCGCCAGCAGCTTGGTTACAGGGTACACCGGGGAGCTGTTTTTT. The chain links TRBV5-1 to TRBJ2-2; D perhaps matches TRBD1 (6 bases). Germline CDR1 SGHRS, CDR2 YFSETQ. V gave up 0 bases and J gave up 3 bases, with 9 bases separating them. The CDR3 contains 15 residues.

This clonotype was observed a single time. The rearrangement uses TRBV20-1 and TRBJ2-3; TRBD1 matches 8 bases. This CDR3 has 17 amino acids. CDR1 is DFQATT, CDR2 SNEGSKA, per germline (reference sequence). The junction had 13 bases not matched to a gene; V was cut back by 5 bases and J by 0 bases. The CDR3 coding sequence is TGCAGTGCTCTCCCAGTGCCGGGACAGGAGAGCACAGATACGCAGTATTTT. Amino acid sequence: CSALPVPGQESTDTQYF.

In DNA form, the CDR3 reads TGCAGTGGGACCGGGACAGCGGAATCCGGGGAGCTGTTTTTT. This codes for CSGTGTAESGELFF. The chain employs TRBV20-1 and TRBJ2-2, with 7 positions matching TRBD1. Germline V gene lookup returns CDR1 DFQATT and CDR2 SNEGSKA (reference sequence). The CDR3 runs to 14 residues. V shed 7 bases, J shed 6 bases, and the junction held 11 bases outside the gene matches.

The rearrangement links TRBV24-1 to TRBJ1-3; D is uncertain. V was shortened by 4 bases and J by 0 bases, with 15 bases between the two germline ends. Germline values: CDR1 KGHDR, CDR2 SFDVKD. The CDR3 has 17 residues. CDR3 nucleotide sequence: TGTGCCACCAGTGACCCTGACGTTACGCTCTCTGGAAACACCATATATTTT. Its protein product is CATSDPDVTLSGNTIYF.

This clonotype was seen at least ten times. V is TRBV5-1 and J is TRBJ2-5; D perhaps matches TRBD2 (6 bases). Germline values: CDR1 SGHRS, CDR2 YFSETQ. The CDR3 contains 14 residues. Trimming cost V 0 bases and J 5 bases, with 11 bases left between them. The CDR3 region is CASSLVGGDETQYF. The CDR3 nucleotides are TGCGCCAGCAGCTTGGTCGGAGGGGACGAGACCCAGTACTTC. The whole variable domain, filled in from reference TRBV5-1 and TRBJ2-5, reads KAGVTQTPRYLIKTRGQQVTLSCSPISGHRSVSWYQQTPGQGLQFLFEYFSETQRNKGNFPGRFSGRQFSNSRSEMNVSTLELGDSALYLCASSLVGGDETQYFGPGTRLLVL.

The chain uses TRBV7-9 and TRBJ1-6, with 8 nucleotides matching TRBD1. The CDR3 runs 13 residues. CDR1 and CDR2 (germline): SEHNR, FQNEAQ (reference sequence). V dropped 5 bases and J dropped 10; count of bases not matched to a gene: 4. CDR3 sequence (DNA): TGTGCCAGCAGCCCAGGACAGGGATCACCCCTCCACTTT. Residues: CASSPGQGSPLHF.

The genes are TRBV7-9 and TRBJ2-7, with D tentatively TRBD1 (5 bases). V lost 1 base to trimming and J lost 2 bases, with 9 bases between them. This CDR3 has 14 residues. Germline-derived CDR1 and CDR2 are SEHNR and FQNEAQ (reference sequence). CDR3 DNA: TGTGCCAGCAGCTTAGGACAGTCACCCTACGAGCAGTACTTC. It codes for CASSLGQSPYEQYF.

This rearrangement joins TRBV24-1 to TRBJ1-2; D might be TRBD1 (5 bases). CDR1 and CDR2 from the germline V gene are KGHDR and SFDVKD. The ends were cut back, 6 bases at V and 6 bases at J, with 19 bases in the middle. The CDR3 totals 15 residues. The CDR3 DNA reads TGTGCCACCAGTACCGGGCAAGGGGCGGCAAATGGCTACACCTTC. Translating it yields CATSTGQGAANGYTF.